One T cell receptor (beta chain) is described in this entry. As yet, its antigen is unknown. Stated time point: week 35, safety follow-up. A 20-mer mutant IDH1 peptide at 300 ug was injected subcutaneously with topical imiquimod. These data belong to a study of a mutant IDH1 vaccine in newly diagnosed glioma. The germline gives CDR1 SGHRS, CDR2 YFSETQ. CDR3 length: 14 residues. V was clipped by 1 base and J by 5 bases, with 12 bases between them. Sequenced by immunoSEQ multiplex PCR; TCRdb stores in-frame clones only, minus some. This sample has 42,000 or so clones, with roughly 83% found just once. The sequence was obtained from a woman aged 50 to 65 with glioma. The sample in question was PBMCs, obtained from a glioma patient whose treatment included an IDH1 peptide vaccine. The chain has TRBV5-1 and TRBJ1-1; D possibly corresponds to TRBD1 (6 bases). Here the CDR3 DNA reads TGCGCCAGCAGCTTGTTAGGGGGATTGACTGAAGCTTTCTTT. Protein: CASSLLGGLTEAFF.